This entry describes one TCR beta chain. As yet, its antigen is unknown. This entry comes from a study of blood T cells in healthy people across ages. About the study: About one barcoded beta molecule per two T cells was the capture yield of template switching.

Then a second PCR, running roughly 6 to 11 cycles, was carried out with a sample-barcoded 5' primer and a J-beta primer mix. From the 5' RACE reads, TCRdb called clonotypes with MiXCR, one entry per CDR3 protein. The top ten clones hold about a third of a sample with about 680,000 distinct CDR3 sequences, approximately 49% of them seen once. Study findings and constraints: Across samples, TCR beta diversity tracked strongly with naive T cell percentage. A roughly linear fall in TCR beta diversity per million T cells was seen with increasing age.

CDR1 is MGHRA, CDR2 YSYEKL, per germline. The CDR3 loop spans 17 amino acids. V was cut by 3 bases and J by 0 bases, with 17 bases left in between. The sequenced material came from blood. This sequence originates from a woman aged 60 to 75 in good health. The V and J genes are TRBV4-1 and TRBJ1-2; D is possibly TRBD1 (6 bases). CDR3 amino acids: CASSHYAGDTSNYGYTF. As DNA, the CDR3 is TGCGCCAGCAGCCATTATGCCGGGGACACATCTAACTATGGCTACACCTTC.